This T cell receptor beta chain derives from a study of regulatory T cells in long-lasting Graves disease. In the study overall: Graves' patients who were just diagnosed had used antithyroid drugs for under 3 months.

V lost 6 bases and J lost 8; bases outside the gene matches: 12. The germline V gene has CDR1 MNHEY and CDR2 SMNVEV (reference sequence). CDR3 length: 16 residues. Time point here: newly diagnosed GD, antithyroid drugs for less than 3 months. PBMC RNA was the source of the TCR library. CDR3 regions were amplified by Arm-PCR using iRepertoire HTBI primers to build TCR beta libraries. TCRdb recomputed calls from the multiplex PCR reads with MiXCR, one row per CDR3 protein. The repertoire consists of some 250,000 distinct CDR3 sequences, with about a sixth occurring once and the leading ten covering more than 20%. The table lists this clonotype with many counts. Antigen specificity is unknown. Study results and caveats: Peripheral blood, not thyroid tissue, was the sole material studied. Persistent disease was characterized by preferential usage of TRBV28, TRBJ1-2 and TRBJ2-5. Persistent patients shared more public clonotypes (2,741) than newly diagnosed patients (approximately 1,000).

The sample here was peripheral blood mononuclear cells (PBMCs), taken at new diagnosis, from a patient treated with antithyroid drugs. The chain employs TRBV27 and TRBJ1-6; 8 bases match TRBD1. This TCR was recovered from a female donor with Graves disease. The CDR3 reads CASSRTGSGWDSPLHF. The CDR3 region has the DNA TGTGCCAGCAGCCGGACAGGGTCCGGATGGGATTCACCCCTCCACTTT.